The entry below describes one T cell receptor beta chain. Its antigen is not identified. Trimming removed 5 bases at V and 1 base at J, with 14 bases between. The CDR3 contains 14 residues. Germline V lookup: CDR1 SQVTM, CDR2 ANQGSEA. The data originate from a study of shared clonotypes between healthy human individuals. Points from the study as a whole: It was the few donors that limited the genetic and exposure-history diversity represented.

An assay was performed, and its level was deep. The assay was immunoSEQ multiplex PCR, and TCRdb's table has in-frame clones only and misses some. The sample lists about 870,000 clones, 80% to 95% occurring once. The naive CD8 fraction comprised CD45RO-negative cells positively selected for CCR7 and excluded terminally differentiated effector memory CD45RA+ cells. Participating donors were healthy, HIV-negative adults free of recent acute infections or vaccinations. The genes are TRBV29-1 and TRBJ1-1; D unresolved. The receptor was isolated from a young man in good health. The sample was naive CD8+ T cells sorted from blood. The CDR3: CSVIKRSSNTEAFF. In DNA form, the CDR3 reads TGCAGCGTTATCAAACGGTCATCGAACACTGAAGCTTTCTTT. The full variable domain, rest sourced from reference TRBV29-1 and TRBJ1-1, is SAVISQKPSRDICQRGTSLTIQCQVDSQVTMMFWYRQQPGQSLTLIATANQGSEATYESGFVIDKFPISRPNLTFSTLTVSNMSPEDSSIYLCSVIKRSSNTEAFFGQGTRLTVV.